This TCR beta chain was identified during a study of regulatory T cells in long-lasting Graves disease. Building of the TCR beta libraries involved iRepertoire HTBI primers and Arm-PCR of CDR3 regions. MiXCR, run by TCRdb on the multiplex PCR reads, gives a single entry per CDR3 protein. The data contain about 560,000 distinct CDR3 sequences, about 16% of them singletons. Time point given: newly diagnosed GD, antithyroid drugs for less than 3 months. Preparation of the TCR library used RNA extracted from PBMCs. This same sample was also part of a study on T cells in Graves' hyperthyroidism and ophthalmopathy.

The sequenced sample was peripheral blood mononuclear cells (PBMCs), obtained at new diagnosis, from a patient treated with antithyroid drugs. The TCR sequence derives from a man aged 18 to 30 with Graves disease.

CDR3: CASSKLTGPQDTQYF. CDR3 sequence (DNA): TGCGCCAGCAGCAAACTGACAGGGCCCCAAGATACGCAGTATTTT. This chain joins TRBV5-1 and TRBJ2-3; 7 nucleotides align to TRBD1. Germline assignment: CDR1 SGHRS and CDR2 YFSETQ. This CDR3 comprises 15 residues. Losses at the gene ends were 4 bases for V and 5 bases for J; bases not matched to a gene: 10.